Listed below are T cell receptor beta chains from one sample, sequenced in a study of T-cell reconstitution after alpha-beta-depleted transplantation in children. TCRdb reprocessed the PCR reads via MiXCR and lists one record per CDR3 protein. The sample has approximately 300,000 distinct CDR3 sequences, 9.5% to 13% seen once. The sample was peripheral blood, taken 180 days after TCRalphabeta/CD19-depleted stem cell transplant. The receptors were gathered from a male patient between 2 and 10 years old who had a stem cell transplant for chronic granulomatous disease, so the T cells may come from the graft donor. Each CDR3 is given with its conserved first and last residue. The D gene is left open where the match is weak. Only some rows state a clone size, as once, few, many or a class for expanded clones.

V,D,J,size,CDR3,DNA
TRBV20-1,NA,TRBJ2-5,NA,CSASTTVETQYF,TGCAGTGCTAGCACGACTGTCGAGACCCAGTACTTC
TRBV20-1,NA,TRBJ1-4,many,CSARDLGDEKLFF,TGCAGTGCTAGAGATCTGGGGGATGAAAAACTGTTTTTT
TRBV29-1,TRBD1,TRBJ2-7,many,CSVGPRTGIYEQYF,TGCAGCGTTGGGCCCCGGACAGGGATCTACGAGCAGTACTTC
TRBV4-1,NA,TRBJ2-3,many,CASSQPTTGDTQYF,TGCGCCAGCAGCCAACCCACTACGGGAGATACGCAGTATTTT
TRBV27,TRBD2,TRBJ2-2,NA,CASTSPPREKGGELFF,TGTGCCAGCACCTCTCCTCCGCGGGAGAAGGGCGGGGAGCTGTTTTTT
TRBV4-2,NA,TRBJ2-2,NA,CASSQVWGESGELFF,TGTGCCAGCAGCCAAGTCTGGGGGGAGAGCGGGGAGCTGTTTTTT
TRBV12-3/TRBV12-4,TRBD1,TRBJ2-1,few,CASSLTRQGENNEQFF,TGTGCCAGCAGTTTGACCCGACAGGGGGAAAACAATGAGCAGTTCTTC
TRBV7-8,NA,TRBJ2-1,many,CASSDSGLATSSYNEQFF,TGTGCCAGCAGCGATAGCGGCCTAGCGACAAGCTCCTACAATGAGCAGTTCTTC
TRBV5-1,NA,TRBJ2-2,many,CASSSGEDRTTGELFF,TGCGCCAGCAGCTCCGGAGAGGACAGAACCACCGGGGAGCTGTTTTTT
TRBV7-2,TRBD1,TRBJ1-2,many,CASSLAPRQGPANYGYTF,TGTGCCAGCAGCTTAGCCCCTCGACAGGGACCAGCTAACTATGGCTACACCTTC
TRBV5-4,NA,TRBJ2-5,many,CASSFGRGAETQYF,TGTGCCAGCAGCTTTGGGCGCGGGGCGGAGACCCAGTACTTC
TRBV5-1,TRBD2,TRBJ2-7,many,CASSLVSGGYEQYF,TGCGCCAGCAGCTTGGTTAGCGGGGGATACGAGCAGTACTTC
TRBV29-1,NA,TRBJ1-1,many,CSVVPLMNTEAFF,TGCAGCGTTGTCCCCCTCATGAACACTGAAGCTTTCTTT
TRBV20-1,TRBD2,TRBJ2-1,many,CSARVGSGRHHSYNEQFF,TGCAGTGCTAGAGTCGGTAGCGGGAGGCACCACTCCTACAATGAGCAGTTCTTC
TRBV12-3/TRBV12-4,TRBD1,TRBJ2-7,many,CASSWDRGRSEQYF,TGTGCCAGCAGCTGGGACAGGGGGCGATCCGAGCAGTACTTC
TRBV27,TRBD2,TRBJ2-3,many,CASSTELAGTDTQYF,TGTGCCAGCAGTACCGAGCTAGCGGGAACAGATACGCAGTATTTT
TRBV9,NA,TRBJ2-2,many,CASSVASTENTGELFF,TGTGCCAGCAGCGTAGCCTCGACGGAGAACACCGGGGAGCTGTTTTTT
TRBV3-1,TRBD1,TRBJ2-6,NA,CACSQVPRTGKAGANVLTF,TGTGCCTGCAGCCAAGTCCCACGGACAGGGAAAGCTGGGGCCAACGTCCTGACTTTC
TRBV5-1,NA,TRBJ1-4,many,CASSFLPDVNPNEKLFF,TGCGCCAGCAGCTTCCTACCGGACGTAAATCCTAATGAAAAACTGTTTTTT
TRBV29-1,TRBD2,TRBJ2-7,many,CSAREAGLVPHEQYF,TGCAGCGCCAGAGAAGCGGGACTAGTACCCCACGAGCAGTACTTC
TRBV15,NA,TRBJ1-2,many,CATSRDKRNGYTF,TGTGCCACCAGCAGAGATAAAAGAAATGGCTACACCTTC
TRBV28,NA,TRBJ1-1,many,CASSEHDKAFF,TGTGCCAGCAGTGAACATGATAAAGCTTTCTTT
TRBV5-4,NA,TRBJ2-3,NA,CASSLAQLPSTDTQYF,TGTGCCAGCAGCTTGGCCCAGCTACCTAGCACAGATACGCAGTATTTT
TRBV7-6,NA,TRBJ2-2,many,CASSLSPAGMNTGELFF,TGTGCCAGCAGTCTCAGCCCCGCGGGGATGAACACCGGGGAGCTGTTTTTT
TRBV18,NA,TRBJ2-3,many,CASSADRTTDTQYF,TGTGCCAGCTCAGCTGACAGGACCACAGATACGCAGTATTTT
TRBV7-2,NA,TRBJ2-1,many,CASSPQAGVTYNEQFF,TGTGCCAGCAGCCCCCAAGCCGGGGTAACGTACAATGAGCAGTTCTTC
TRBV15,NA,TRBJ2-1,many,CATSRGSKEQFF,TGTGCCACCAGCAGAGGGTCGAAGGAGCAGTTCTTC
TRBV23-1,NA,TRBJ1-5,few,CASSLRGGSDQPQHF,TGCGCCAGCAGTCTGAGGGGGGGCAGCGATCAGCCCCAGCATTTT
TRBV9,NA,TRBJ1-5,many,CASSVGSGMYNQPQHF,TGTGCCAGCAGCGTAGGCTCAGGGATGTACAATCAGCCCCAGCATTTT
TRBV7-9,NA,TRBJ2-7,many,CASSPHPIYEQYF,TGTGCCAGCAGCCCTCACCCCATCTACGAGCAGTACTTC
TRBV5-1,TRBD1,TRBJ2-3,many,CASGTGGGRSDTQYF,TGCGCCAGCGGGACAGGGGGCGGAAGGTCAGATACGCAGTATTTT
TRBV15,NA,TRBJ2-5,many,CATSKTGTEETQYF,TGTGCCACCAGCAAAACCGGGACGGAAGAGACCCAGTACTTC
TRBV30,NA,TRBJ1-4,many,CAWEVGMRGKLFF,TGTGCCTGGGAAGTAGGCATGAGGGGAAAACTGTTTTTT
TRBV28,NA,TRBJ2-3,many,CASTDSGTYSDTQYF,TGTGCCAGCACCGATTCCGGGACTTACTCAGATACGCAGTATTTT
TRBV28,NA,TRBJ2-5,many,CASSLQGPGSETQYF,TGTGCCAGCAGTTTACAGGGGCCTGGTTCGGAGACCCAGTACTTC
TRBV30,NA,TRBJ2-5,many,CAWSRSLTYQETQYF,TGTGCCTGGAGTCGCTCGTTGACGTACCAAGAGACCCAGTACTTC
TRBV7-9,TRBD1,TRBJ1-1,many,CASSAKGANTEAFF,TGTGCCAGCAGCGCTAAGGGGGCGAACACTGAAGCTTTCTTT
TRBV13,NA,TRBJ2-1,many,CASSEPGGLSHEQFF,TGTGCCAGCAGCGAACCGGGGGGCCTCTCCCATGAGCAGTTCTTC
TRBV5-4,TRBD1,TRBJ2-2,many,CASSLERQGWSRMYTGELFF,TGTGCCAGCAGCTTGGAAAGACAGGGATGGAGTAGAATGTACACCGGGGAGCTGTTTTTT
TRBV7-8,NA,TRBJ2-1,few,CASSSLGGNEQFF,TGTGCCAGCAGCTCCCTGGGTGGGAATGAGCAGTTCTTC
TRBV11-2,NA,TRBJ1-6,many,CASSFGGASPLHF,TGTGCCAGCAGCTTTGGGGGAGCTTCACCCCTCCACTTT
TRBV30,TRBD2,TRBJ2-7,NA,CAWSVPRKGLHPYVQYF,TGTGCCTGGAGTGTACCCCGTAAGGGACTACACCCCTACGTGCAGTACTTC
TRBV20-1,TRBD2,TRBJ2-1,many,CSVKAGVDEQFF,TGCAGTGTAAAAGCGGGAGTTGATGAGCAGTTCTTC